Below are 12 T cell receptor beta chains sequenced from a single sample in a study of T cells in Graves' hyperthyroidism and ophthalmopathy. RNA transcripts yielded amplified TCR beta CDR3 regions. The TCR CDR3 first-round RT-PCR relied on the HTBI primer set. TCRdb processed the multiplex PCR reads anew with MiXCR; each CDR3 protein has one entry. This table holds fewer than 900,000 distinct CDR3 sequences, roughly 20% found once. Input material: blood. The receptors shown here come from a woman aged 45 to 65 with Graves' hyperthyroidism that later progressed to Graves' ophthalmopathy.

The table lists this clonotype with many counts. Written as DNA, the CDR3 is TGTGCCATCAGTATCCGGGAGGAGGACACTGAAGCTTTCTTT. Amino acid sequence: CAISIREEDTEAFF. The chain joins TRBV10-3 to TRBJ1-1; D gene uncertain. The CDR3 extends over 14 amino acids. Trimming left V 5 bases short and J 3 bases short, with 13 bases between. CDR1 ENHRY and CDR2 SYGVKD come from the germline V gene.

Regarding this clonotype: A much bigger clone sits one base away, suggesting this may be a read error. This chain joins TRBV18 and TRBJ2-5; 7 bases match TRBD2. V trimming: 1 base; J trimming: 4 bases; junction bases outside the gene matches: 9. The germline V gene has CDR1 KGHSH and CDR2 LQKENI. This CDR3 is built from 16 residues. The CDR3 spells CASSPLRGGNPETQYF. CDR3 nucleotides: TGTGCCAGCTCACCACTCCGCGGGGGTAACCCAGAGACCCAGTACTTC.

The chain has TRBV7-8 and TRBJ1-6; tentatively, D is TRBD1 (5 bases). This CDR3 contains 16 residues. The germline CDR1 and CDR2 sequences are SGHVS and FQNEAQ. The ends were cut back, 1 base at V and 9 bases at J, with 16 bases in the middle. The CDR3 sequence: CASSLGLWRGGSPLHF. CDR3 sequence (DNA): TGTGCCAGCAGCTTAGGGCTGTGGAGGGGCGGTTCACCCCTCCACTTT.

The CDR3 bases are TGTGCCAGCAACAGGGATAGCAATCAGCCCCAGCATTTT. This translates into CASNRDSNQPQHF. This chain connects TRBV6-2 or TRBV6-3 to TRBJ1-5, with D possibly matching TRBD1 (6 bases). CDR1 and CDR2 from the germline V gene are MNHEY and SVGEGT. The germline V and J ends were trimmed by 7 bases and 0 bases, with 7 bases remaining between them. CDR3 size: 13 residues.

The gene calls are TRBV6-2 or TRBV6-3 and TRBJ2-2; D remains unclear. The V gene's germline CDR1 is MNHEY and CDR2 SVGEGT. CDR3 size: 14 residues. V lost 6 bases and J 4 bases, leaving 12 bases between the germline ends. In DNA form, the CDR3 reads TGTGCCAGCAGCACCAGCATACCCACCGGGGAGCTGTTTTTT. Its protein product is CASSTSIPTGELFF.

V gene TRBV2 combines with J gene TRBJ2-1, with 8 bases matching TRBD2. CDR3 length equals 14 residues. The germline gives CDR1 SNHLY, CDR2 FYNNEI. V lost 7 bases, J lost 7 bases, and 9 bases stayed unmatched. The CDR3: CASTGLALSNEQFF. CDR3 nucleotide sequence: TGTGCCAGCACCGGACTAGCCCTAAGTAATGAGCAGTTCTTC.

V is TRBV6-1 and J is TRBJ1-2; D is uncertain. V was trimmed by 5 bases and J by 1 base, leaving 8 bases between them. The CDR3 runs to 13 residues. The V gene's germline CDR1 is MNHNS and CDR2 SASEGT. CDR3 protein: CASSRSGNYGYTF. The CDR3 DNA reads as TGTGCCAGCAGTCGAAGTGGTAACTATGGCTACACCTTC.

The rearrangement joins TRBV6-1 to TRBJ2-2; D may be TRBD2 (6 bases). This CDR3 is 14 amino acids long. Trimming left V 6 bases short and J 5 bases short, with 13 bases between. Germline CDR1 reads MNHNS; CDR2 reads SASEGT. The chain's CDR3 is CASSGGAETGELFF. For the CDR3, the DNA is TGTGCCAGCAGCGGGGGAGCGGAGACCGGGGAGCTGTTTTTT.

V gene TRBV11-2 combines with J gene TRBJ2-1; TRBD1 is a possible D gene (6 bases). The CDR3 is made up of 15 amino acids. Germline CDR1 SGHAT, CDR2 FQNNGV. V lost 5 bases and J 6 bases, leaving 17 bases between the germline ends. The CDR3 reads CASSPPKTGPNEQFF. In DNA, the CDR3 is TGTGCCAGCAGCCCCCCAAAGACAGGTCCCAATGAGCAGTTCTTC.

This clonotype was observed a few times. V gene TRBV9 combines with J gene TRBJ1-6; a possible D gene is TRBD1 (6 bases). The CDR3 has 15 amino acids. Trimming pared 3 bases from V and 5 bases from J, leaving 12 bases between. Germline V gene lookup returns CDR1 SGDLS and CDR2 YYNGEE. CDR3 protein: CASSAGGRNNSPLHF. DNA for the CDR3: TGTGCCAGCAGCGCGGGGGGCAGAAATAATTCACCCCTCCACTTT.

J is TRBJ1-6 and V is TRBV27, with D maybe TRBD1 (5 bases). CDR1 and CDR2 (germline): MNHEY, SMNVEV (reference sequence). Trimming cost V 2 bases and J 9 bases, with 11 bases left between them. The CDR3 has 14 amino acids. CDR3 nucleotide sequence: TGTGCCAGCAGTTTAGGGGGTACCGGTTCACCCCTCCACTTT. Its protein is CASSLGGTGSPLHF.

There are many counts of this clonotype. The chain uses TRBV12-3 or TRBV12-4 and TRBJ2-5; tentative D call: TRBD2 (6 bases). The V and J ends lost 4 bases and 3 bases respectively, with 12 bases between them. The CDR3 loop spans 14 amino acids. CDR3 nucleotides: TGTGCCAGCAGTTCCGGCCGGGGGAAAGAGACCCAGTACTTC. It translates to CASSSGRGKETQYF.